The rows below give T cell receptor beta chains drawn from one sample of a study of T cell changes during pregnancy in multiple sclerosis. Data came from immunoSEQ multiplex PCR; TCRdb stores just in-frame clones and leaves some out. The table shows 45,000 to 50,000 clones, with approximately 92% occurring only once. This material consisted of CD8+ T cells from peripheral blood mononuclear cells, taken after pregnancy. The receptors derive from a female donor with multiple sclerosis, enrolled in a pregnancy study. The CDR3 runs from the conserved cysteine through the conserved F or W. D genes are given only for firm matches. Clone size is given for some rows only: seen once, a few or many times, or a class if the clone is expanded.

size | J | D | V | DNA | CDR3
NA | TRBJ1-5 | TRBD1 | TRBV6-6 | TGTGCCAGCAGGCGGGACAGCGGGAATCAGCCCCAGCATTTT | CASRRDSGNQPQHF
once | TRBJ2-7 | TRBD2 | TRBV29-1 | TGCAGCGTTGAAGACCCGCGGGAAGCGGGAGACTACGAGCAGTACTTC | CSVEDPREAGDYEQYF
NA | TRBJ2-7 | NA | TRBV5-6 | TGTGCCAGCAGCTTGAATCACTACGAGCAGTACTTC | CASSLNHYEQYF
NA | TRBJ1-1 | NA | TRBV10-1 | TGCGCCAGCAGTCCACCCCGCGGAGTGAACACTGAAGCTTTCTTT | CASSPPRGVNTEAFF
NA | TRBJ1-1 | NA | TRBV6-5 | TGTGCCAGCAGCGACACAGGAAACACTGAAGCTTTCTTT | CASSDTGNTEAFF
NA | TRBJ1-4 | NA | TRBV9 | TGTGCCAGCAGCGTAGGAGGATCAACTAATGAAAAACTGTTTTTT | CASSVGGSTNEKLFF
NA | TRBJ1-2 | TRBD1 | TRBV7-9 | TGTGCCAGCAGCGCCCCAGGGGGCGAAGACTATGGCTACACCTTC | CASSAPGGEDYGYTF
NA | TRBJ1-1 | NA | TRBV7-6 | TGTGCCAGCAGCTTAGCGGAGGGGTTCACTGAAGCTTTCTTT | CASSLAEGFTEAFF
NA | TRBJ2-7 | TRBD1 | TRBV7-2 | TGTGCCAGCAGCGGAGGCCGGGACAGTTCCTACGAGCAGTACTTC | CASSGGRDSSYEQYF
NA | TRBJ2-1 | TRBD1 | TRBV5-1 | TGCGCCAGCAGCTACGGACAGGGGCAGTTCTTC | CASSYGQGQFF
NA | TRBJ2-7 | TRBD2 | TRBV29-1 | TGCAGCGTTGTTTTAGCGGGAGGCTACGAGCAGTACTTC | CSVVLAGGYEQYF
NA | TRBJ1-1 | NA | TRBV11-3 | TGTGCCAGCAGCTTAGTAGGGGATGACACTGAAGCTTTCTTT | CASSLVGDDTEAFF
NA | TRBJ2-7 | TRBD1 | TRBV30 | TGTGCCTGGAGTGCCATTTCCGGGACAGGGGATGACGAGCAGTACTTC | CAWSAISGTGDDEQYF
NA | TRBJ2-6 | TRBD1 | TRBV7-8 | TGTGCCAGCAGCTTATTAGCTTTCGGGACAGGGGGCTCTGGGGCCAACGTCCTGACTTTC | CASSLLAFGTGGSGANVLTF
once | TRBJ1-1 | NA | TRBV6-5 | TGTGCCAGCAGTTACACCAAGCACACTGAAGCTTTCTTT | CASSYTKHTEAFF
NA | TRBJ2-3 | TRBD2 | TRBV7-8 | TGTGCCAGCAGCTTAGCTACTAGCGGGGGGGCCATCAACACAGATACGCAGTATTTT | CASSLATSGGAINTDTQYF
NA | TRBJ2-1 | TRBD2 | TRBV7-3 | TGTGCCAGCAGCTTAACGCAGCGGGGGGGCCTTCACAATGAGCAGTTCTTC | CASSLTQRGGLHNEQFF
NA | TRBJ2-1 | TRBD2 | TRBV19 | TGTGCCAGTAGTTCCCTAGCGGGGGGCCCCAATGAGCAGTTCTTC | CASSSLAGGPNEQFF
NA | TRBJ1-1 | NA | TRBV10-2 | TGCGCCAGCACCCCGGGTGAAACTGAAGCTTTCTTT | CASTPGETEAFF
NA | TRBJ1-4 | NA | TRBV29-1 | TGCAGCGTTGAAGAAGGACTTGGGGAACTGTTTTTT | CSVEEGLGELFF
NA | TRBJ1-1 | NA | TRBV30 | TGTGCCTGGAGTGGGGCAAACACTGAAGCTTTCTTT | CAWSGANTEAFF
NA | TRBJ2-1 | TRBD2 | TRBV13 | TGTGCCAGCAGCGGGACTAGCGGGGCCTTGGGGCAGTTCTTC | CASSGTSGALGQFF